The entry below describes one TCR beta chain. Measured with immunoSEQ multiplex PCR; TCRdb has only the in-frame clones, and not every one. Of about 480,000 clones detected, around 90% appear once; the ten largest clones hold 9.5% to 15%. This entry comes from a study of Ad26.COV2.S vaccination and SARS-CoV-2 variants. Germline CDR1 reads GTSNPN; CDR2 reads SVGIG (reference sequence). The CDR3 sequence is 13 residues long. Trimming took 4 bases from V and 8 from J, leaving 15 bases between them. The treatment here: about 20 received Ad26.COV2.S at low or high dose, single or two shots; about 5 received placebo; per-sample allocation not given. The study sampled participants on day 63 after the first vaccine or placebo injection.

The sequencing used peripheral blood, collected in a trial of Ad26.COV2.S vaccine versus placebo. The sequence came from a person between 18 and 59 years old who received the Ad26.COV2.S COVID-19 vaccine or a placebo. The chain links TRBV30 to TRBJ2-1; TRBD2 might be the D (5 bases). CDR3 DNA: TGTGCCTGGATCCCGGACTTGCACGATGAGCAGTTCTTC. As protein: CAWIPDLHDEQFF.